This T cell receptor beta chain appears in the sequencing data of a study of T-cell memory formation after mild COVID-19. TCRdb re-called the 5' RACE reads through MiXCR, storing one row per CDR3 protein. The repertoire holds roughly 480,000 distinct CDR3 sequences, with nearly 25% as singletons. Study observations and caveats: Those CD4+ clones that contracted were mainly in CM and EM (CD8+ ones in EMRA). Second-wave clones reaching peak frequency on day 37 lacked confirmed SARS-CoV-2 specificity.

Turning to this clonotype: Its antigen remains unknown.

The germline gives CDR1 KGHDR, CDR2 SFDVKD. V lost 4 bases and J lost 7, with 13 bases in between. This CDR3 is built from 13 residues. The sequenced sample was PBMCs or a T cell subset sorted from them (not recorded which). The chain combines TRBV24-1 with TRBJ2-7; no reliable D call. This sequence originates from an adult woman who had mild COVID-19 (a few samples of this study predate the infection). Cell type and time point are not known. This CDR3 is CATSDFSHGEQYF. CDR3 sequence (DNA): TGTGCCACCAGTGACTTCTCTCATGGAGAGCAGTACTTC.